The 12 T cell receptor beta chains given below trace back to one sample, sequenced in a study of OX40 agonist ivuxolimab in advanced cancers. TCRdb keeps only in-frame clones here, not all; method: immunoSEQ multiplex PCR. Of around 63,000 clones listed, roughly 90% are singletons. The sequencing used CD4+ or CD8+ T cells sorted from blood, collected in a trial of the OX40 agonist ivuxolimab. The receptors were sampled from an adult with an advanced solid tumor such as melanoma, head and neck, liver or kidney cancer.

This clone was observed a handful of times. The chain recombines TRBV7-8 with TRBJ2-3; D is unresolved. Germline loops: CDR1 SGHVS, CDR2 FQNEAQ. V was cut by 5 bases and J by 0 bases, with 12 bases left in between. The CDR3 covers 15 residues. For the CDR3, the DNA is TGTGCCAGCAGCGTCCAGACCACTAGCACAGATACGCAGTATTTT. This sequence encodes CASSVQTTSTDTQYF. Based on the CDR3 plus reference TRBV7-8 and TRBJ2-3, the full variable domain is GAGVSQSPRYKVAKRGQDVALRCDPISGHVSLFWYQQALGQGPEFLTYFQNEAQLDKSGLPSDRFFAERPEGSVSTLKIQRTQQEDSAVYLCASSVQTTSTDTQYFGPGTRLTVL.

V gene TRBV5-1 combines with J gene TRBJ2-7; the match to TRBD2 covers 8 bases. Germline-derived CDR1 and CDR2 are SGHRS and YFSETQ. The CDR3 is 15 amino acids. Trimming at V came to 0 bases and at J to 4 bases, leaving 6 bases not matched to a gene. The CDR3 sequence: CASSLVPAGEYEQYF. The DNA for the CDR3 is TGCGCCAGCAGCTTGGTTCCAGCGGGAGAGTACGAGCAGTACTTC.

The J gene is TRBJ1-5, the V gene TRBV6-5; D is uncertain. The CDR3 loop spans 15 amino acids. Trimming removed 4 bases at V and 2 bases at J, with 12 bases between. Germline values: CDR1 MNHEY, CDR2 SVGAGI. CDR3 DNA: TGTGCCAGCAGTTCGTGGGGATTCGGCAATCAGCCCCAGCATTTT. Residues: CASSSWGFGNQPQHF.

CDR3 residues: CASSLSPNEQFF. CDR3 nucleotide sequence: TGTGCCAGCAGTTTATCTCCCAATGAGCAGTTCTTC. The chain joins TRBV28 to TRBJ2-1; D gene uncertain. The CDR3 extends over 12 amino acids. Trimming removed 1 base at V and 6 bases at J, with 4 bases between. Germline values: CDR1 MDHEN, CDR2 SYDVKM.

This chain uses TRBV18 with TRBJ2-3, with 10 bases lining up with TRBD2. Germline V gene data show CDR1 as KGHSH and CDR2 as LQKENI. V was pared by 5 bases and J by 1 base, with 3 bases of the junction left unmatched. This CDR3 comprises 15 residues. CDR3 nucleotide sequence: TGTGCCAGCTCAGAAGGACTAGCGGGCACAGATACGCAGTATTTT. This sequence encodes CASSEGLAGTDTQYF. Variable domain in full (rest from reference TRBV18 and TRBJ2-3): NAGVMQNPRHLVRRRGQEARLRCSPMKGHSHVYWYRQLPEEGLKFMVYLQKENIIDESGMPKERFSAEFPKEGPSILRIQQVVRGDSAAYFCASSEGLAGTDTQYFGPGTRLTVL.

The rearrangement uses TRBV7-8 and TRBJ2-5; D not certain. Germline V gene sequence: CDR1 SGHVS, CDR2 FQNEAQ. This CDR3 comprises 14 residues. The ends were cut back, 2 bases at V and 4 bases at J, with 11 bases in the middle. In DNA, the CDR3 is TGTGCCAGCAGCTTAAGAGATTCCTTAGAGACCCAGTACTTC. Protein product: CASSLRDSLETQYF.

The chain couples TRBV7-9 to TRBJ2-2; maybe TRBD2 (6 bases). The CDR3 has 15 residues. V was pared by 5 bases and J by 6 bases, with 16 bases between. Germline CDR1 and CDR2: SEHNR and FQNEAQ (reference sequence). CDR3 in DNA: TGTGCCAGCAGCCGCCGGGACTCCGGGGCCGGGGAGCTGTTTTTT. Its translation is CASSRRDSGAGELFF.

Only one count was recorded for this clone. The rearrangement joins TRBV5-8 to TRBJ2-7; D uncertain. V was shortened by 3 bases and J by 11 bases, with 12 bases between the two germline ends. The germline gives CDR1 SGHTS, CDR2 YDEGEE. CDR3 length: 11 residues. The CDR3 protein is CASSSTDPKYF. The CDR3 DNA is TGTGCCAGCAGCTCGACCGACCCGAAGTACTTC.

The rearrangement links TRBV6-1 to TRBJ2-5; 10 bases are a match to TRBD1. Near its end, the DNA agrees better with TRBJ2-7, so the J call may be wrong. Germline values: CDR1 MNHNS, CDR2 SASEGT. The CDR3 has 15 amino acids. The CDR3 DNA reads TGTGCCAGCAGTGCCTCCGGGACAGGGGCGTCCGAGCAGTACTTC. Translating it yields CASSASGTGASEQYF.

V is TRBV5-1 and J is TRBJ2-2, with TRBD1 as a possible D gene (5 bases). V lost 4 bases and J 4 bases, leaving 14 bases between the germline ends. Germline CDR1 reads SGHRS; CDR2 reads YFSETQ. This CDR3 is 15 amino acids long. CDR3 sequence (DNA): TGCGCCAGCAGCCCCAGGGCTTCCGGCACCGGGGAGCTGTTTTTT. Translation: CASSPRASGTGELFF.

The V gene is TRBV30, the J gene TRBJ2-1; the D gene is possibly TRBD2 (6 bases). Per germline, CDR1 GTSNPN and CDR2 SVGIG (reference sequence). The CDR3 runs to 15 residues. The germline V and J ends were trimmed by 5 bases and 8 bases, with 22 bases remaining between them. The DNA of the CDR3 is TGTGCCTGGCAAATCCGGGACTCTAAAGGGGATGAGCAGTTCTTC. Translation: CAWQIRDSKGDEQFF.

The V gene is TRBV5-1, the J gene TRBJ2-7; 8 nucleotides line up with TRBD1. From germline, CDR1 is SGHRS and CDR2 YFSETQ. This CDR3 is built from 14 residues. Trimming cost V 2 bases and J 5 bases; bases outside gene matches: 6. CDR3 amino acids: CASSFQGAADEQYF. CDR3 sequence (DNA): TGCGCCAGCAGCTTCCAGGGGGCCGCCGACGAGCAGTACTTC.